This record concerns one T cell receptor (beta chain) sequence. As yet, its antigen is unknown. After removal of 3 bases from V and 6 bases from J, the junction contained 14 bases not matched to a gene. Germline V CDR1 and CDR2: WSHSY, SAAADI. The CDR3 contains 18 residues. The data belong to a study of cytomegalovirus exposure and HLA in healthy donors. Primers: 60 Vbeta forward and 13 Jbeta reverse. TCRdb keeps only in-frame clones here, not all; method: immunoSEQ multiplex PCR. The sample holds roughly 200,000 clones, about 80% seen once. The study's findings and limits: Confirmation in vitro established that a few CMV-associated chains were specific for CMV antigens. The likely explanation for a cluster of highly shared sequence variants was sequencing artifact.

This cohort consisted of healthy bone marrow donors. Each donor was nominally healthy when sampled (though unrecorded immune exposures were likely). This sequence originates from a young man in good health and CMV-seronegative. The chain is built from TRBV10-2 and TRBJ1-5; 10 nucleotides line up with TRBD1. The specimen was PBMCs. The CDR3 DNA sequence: TGCGCCAGCAGTGATCCCGACAGGGGGCTAAAAAGAGTTCAGCCCCAGCATTTT. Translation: CASSDPDRGLKRVQPQHF.